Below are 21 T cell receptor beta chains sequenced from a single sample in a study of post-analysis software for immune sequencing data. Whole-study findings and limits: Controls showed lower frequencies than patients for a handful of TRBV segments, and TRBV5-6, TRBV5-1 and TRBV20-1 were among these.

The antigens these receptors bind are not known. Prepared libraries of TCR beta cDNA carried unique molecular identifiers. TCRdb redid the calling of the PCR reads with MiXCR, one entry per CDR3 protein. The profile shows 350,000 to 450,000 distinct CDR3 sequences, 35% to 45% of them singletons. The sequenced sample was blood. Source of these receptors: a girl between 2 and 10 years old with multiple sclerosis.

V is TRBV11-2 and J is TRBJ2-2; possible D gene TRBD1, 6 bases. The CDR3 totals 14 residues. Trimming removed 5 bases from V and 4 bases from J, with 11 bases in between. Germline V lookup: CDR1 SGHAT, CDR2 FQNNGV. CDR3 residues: CASSPLQGTGELFF. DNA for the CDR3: TGTGCCAGCAGCCCTTTACAGGGCACCGGGGAGCTGTTTTTT.

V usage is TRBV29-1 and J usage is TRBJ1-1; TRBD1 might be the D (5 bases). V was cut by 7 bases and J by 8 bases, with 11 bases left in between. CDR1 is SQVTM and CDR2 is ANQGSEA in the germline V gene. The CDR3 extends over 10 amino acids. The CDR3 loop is CSGWEGEAFF. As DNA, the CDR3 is TGCAGCGGCTGGGAGGGGGAAGCTTTCTTT.

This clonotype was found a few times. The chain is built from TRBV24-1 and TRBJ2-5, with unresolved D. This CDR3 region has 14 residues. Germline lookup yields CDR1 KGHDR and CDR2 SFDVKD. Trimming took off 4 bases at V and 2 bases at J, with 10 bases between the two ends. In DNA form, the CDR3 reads TGTGCCACCAGTGAGTTGGGGTGGCAAGAGACCCAGTACTTC. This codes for CATSELGWQETQYF.

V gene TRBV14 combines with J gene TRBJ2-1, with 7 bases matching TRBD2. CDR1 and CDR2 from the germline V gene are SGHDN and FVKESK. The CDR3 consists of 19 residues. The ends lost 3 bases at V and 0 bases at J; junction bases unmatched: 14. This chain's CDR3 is CASSHRREGTSSSYNEQFF. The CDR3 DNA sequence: TGTGCCAGCAGCCACCGAAGGGAGGGGACTTCGAGCTCCTACAATGAGCAGTTCTTC.

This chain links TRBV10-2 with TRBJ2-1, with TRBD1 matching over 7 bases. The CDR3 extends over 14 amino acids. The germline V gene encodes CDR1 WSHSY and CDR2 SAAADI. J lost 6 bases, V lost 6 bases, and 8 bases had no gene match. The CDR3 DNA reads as TGCGCCAGCAGAAGGGACAGTACGGTCAATGAGCAGTTCTTC. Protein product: CASRRDSTVNEQFF.

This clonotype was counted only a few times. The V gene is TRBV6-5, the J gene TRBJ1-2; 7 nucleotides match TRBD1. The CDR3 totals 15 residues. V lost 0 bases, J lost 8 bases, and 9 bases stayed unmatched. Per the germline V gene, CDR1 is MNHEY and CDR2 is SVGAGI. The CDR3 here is CASSYSRQGFRGYTF. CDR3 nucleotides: TGTGCCAGCAGTTACTCCAGACAGGGTTTCAGAGGCTACACCTTC.

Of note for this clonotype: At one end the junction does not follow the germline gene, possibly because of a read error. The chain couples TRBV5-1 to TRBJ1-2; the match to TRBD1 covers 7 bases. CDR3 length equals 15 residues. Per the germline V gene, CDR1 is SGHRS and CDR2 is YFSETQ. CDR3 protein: CASSLPGQTNCGYTF. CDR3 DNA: TGCGCCAGCAGCTTACCGGGACAGACAAACTGTGGCTACACCTTC.

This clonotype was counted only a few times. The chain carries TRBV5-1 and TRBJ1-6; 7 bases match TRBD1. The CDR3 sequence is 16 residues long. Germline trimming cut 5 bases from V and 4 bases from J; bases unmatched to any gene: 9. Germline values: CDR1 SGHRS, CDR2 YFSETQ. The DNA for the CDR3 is TGCGCCAGCAGAAGTGACAGGGTTCGGTATAATTCACCCCTCCACTTT. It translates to CASRSDRVRYNSPLHF.

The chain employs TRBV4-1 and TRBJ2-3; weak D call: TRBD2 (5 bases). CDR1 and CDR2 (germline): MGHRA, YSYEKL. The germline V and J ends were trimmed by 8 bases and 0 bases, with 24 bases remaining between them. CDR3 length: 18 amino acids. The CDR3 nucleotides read TGCGCCAGCTCAGCCAAAGGCGGGCCCGTTATTAGCACAGATACGCAGTATTTT. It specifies CASSAKGGPVISTDTQYF.

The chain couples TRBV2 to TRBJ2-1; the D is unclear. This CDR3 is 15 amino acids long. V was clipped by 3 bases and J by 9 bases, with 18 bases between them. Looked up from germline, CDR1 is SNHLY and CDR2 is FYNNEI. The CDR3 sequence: CASSEASTPYSEQFF. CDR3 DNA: TGTGCCAGCAGTGAGGCCAGTACCCCCTATAGTGAGCAGTTCTTC.

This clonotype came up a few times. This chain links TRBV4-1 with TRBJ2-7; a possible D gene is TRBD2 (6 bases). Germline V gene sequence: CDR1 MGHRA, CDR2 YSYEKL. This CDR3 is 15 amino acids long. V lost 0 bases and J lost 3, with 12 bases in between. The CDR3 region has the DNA TGCGCCAGCAGCCAAGAGGGAGGCACCTACTACGAGCAGTACTTC. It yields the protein CASSQEGGTYYEQYF.

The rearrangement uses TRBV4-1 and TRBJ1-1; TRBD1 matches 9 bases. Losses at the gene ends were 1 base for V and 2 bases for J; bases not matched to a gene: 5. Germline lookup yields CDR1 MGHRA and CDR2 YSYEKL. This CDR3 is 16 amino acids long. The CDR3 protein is CASSQGYRGRNTEAFF. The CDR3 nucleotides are TGCGCCAGCAGCCAAGGATACAGGGGGCGAAACACTGAAGCTTTCTTT.

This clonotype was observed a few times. In DNA form, the CDR3 reads TGTGCCAGCAGCCAGGACCCTTTTACTGGATCCGTGGCCAAAAACATTCAGTACTTC. Translated: CASSQDPFTGSVAKNIQYF. J is TRBJ2-4 and V is TRBV3-1; D call uncertain. V was pared by 3 bases and J by 1 base, with 22 bases between. CDR1 and CDR2 (germline): LGHDT, YNNKEL (reference sequence). The CDR3 is 19 amino acids.

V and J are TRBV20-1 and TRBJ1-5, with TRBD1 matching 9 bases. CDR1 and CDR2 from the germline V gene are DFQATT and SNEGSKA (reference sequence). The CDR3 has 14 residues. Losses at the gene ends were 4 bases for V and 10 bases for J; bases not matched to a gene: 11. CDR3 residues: CSAIGRTGAFPQHF. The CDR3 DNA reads TGCAGTGCTATCGGCAGGACAGGGGCCTTTCCCCAGCATTTT.

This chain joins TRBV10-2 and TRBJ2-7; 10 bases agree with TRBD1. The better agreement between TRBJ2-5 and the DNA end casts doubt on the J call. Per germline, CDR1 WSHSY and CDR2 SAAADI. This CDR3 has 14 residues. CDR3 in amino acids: CASSQTGGSETQYF. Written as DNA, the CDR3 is TGCGCCAGCAGTCAGACAGGGGGCTCGGAGACCCAGTACTTC.

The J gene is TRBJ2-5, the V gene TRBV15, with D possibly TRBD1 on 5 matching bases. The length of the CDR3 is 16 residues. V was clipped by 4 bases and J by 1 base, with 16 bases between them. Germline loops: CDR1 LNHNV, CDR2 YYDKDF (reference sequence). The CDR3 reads CATSTEDRYVQETQYF. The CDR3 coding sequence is TGTGCCACCAGCACAGAAGACAGATATGTCCAAGAGACCCAGTACTTC. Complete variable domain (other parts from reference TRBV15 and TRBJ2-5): DAMVIQNPRYQVTQFGKPVTLSCSQTLNHNVMYWYQQKSSQAPKLLFHYYDKDFNNEADTPDNFQSRRPNTSFCFLDIRSPGLGDTAMYLCATSTEDRYVQETQYFGPGTRLLVL.

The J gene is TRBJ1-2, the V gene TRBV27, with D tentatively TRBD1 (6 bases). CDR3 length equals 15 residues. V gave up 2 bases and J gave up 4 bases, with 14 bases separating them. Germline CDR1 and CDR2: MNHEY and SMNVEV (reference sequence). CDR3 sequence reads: CASSLRGGGFYGYTF. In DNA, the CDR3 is TGTGCCAGCAGTTTAAGAGGGGGAGGGTTCTATGGCTACACCTTC.

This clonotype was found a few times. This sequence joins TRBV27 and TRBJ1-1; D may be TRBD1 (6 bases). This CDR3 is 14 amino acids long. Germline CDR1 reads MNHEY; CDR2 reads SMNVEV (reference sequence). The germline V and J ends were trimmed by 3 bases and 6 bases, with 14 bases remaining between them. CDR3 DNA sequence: TGTGCCAGCAGTTTGGACAGATCGAGAGCTGAAGCTTTCTTT. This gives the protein CASSLDRSRAEAFF.

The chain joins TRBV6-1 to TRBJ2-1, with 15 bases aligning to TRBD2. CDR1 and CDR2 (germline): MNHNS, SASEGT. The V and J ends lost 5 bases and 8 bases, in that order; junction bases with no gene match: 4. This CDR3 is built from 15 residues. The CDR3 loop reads CASSWTSGRGDEQFF. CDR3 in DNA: TGTGCCAGCAGTTGGACTAGCGGGAGGGGGGATGAGCAGTTCTTC.

CDR3 amino acids: CASSKAGTDPNTEAFF. CDR3 coding DNA: TGTGCCAGCAGCAAAGCGGGGACCGATCCGAACACTGAAGCTTTCTTT. The chain is built from TRBV21-1 and TRBJ1-1; the table gives TRBD1 as D, unverified against the DNA. TRBV21-1 is a recognized pseudogene. The CDR3 extends over 16 amino acids.

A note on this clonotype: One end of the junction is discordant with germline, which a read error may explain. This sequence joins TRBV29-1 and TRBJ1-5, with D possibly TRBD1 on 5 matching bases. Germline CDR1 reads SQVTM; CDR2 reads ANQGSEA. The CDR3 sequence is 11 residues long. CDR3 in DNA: TGCAGCGTTGGGGGGAATCAGCCCCGGCATTTT. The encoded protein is CSVGGNQPRHF.